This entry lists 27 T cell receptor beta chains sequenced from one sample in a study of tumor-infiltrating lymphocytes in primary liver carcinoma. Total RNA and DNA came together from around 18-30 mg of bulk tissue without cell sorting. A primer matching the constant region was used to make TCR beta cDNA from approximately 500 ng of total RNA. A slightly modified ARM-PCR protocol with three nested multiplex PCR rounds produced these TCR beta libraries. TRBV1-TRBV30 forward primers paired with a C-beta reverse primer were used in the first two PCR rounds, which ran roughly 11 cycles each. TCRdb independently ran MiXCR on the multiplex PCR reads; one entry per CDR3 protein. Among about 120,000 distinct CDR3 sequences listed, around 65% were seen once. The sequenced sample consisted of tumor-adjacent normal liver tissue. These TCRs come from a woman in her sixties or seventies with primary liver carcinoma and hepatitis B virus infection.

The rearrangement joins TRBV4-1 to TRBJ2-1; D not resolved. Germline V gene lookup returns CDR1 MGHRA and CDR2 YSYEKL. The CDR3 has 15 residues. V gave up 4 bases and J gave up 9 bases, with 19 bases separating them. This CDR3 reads CASSPMARSCSEQFF. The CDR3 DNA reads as TGCGCCAGCAGCCCCATGGCTCGTTCCTGTAGTGAGCAGTTCTTC.

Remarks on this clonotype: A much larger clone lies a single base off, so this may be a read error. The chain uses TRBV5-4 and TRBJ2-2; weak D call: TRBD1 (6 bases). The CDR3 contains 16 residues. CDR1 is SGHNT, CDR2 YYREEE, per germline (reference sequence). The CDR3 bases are TGTGCCAGCTGCTTGGTAGGGGGTAGGTCCACCGGGGAGCTGTTTTTT. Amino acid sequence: CASCLVGGRSTGELFF.

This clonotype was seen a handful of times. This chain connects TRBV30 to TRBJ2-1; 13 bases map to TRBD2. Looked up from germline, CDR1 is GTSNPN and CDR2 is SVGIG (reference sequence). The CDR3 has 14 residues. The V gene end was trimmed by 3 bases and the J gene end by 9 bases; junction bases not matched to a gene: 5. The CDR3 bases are TGTGCCTGGAGCAGACTAGCGGGGGGAATTGAGCAGTTCTTC. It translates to CAWSRLAGGIEQFF.

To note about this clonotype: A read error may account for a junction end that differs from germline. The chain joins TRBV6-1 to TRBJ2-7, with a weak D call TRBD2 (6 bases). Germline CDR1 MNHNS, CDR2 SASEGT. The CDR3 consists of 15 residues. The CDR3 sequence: CASSEETNGSWEQNF. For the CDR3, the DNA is TGTGCCAGCAGTGAAGAGACTAACGGGAGTTGGGAGCAGAACTTC.

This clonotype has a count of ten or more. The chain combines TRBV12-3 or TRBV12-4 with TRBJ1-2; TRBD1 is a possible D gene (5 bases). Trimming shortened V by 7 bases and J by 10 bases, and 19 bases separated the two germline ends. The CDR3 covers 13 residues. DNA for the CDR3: TGTGCCAGCATCTTAACCGGGACCGCGACCTACACCTTC. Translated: CASILTGTATYTF.

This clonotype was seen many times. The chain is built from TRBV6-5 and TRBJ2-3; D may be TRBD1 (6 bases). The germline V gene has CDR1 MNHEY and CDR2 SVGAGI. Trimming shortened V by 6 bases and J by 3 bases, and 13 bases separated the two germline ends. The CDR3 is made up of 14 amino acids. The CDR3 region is CASSNGRGTDTQYF. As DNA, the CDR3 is TGTGCCAGCAGCAATGGCAGGGGAACAGATACGCAGTATTTT.

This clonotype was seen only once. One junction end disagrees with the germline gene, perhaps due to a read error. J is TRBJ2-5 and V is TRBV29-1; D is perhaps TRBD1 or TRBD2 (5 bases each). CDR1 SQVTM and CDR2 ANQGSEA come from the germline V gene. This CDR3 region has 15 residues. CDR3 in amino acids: CSVARQSRGQETQYF. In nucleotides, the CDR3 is TGCAGCGTTGCCCGACAGAGCCGGGGTCAAGAGACCCAGTACTTT.

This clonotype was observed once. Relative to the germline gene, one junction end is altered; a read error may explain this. CDR3 in amino acids: CSFGADSRDTQYF. The CDR3 DNA sequence: TGCAGCTTTGGGGCCGACAGCAGAGATACGCAGTATTTT. This chain connects TRBV29-1 to TRBJ2-3, with D tentatively TRBD1 (5 bases). The CDR3 is 13 amino acids. From germline, CDR1 is SQVTM and CDR2 ANQGSEA.

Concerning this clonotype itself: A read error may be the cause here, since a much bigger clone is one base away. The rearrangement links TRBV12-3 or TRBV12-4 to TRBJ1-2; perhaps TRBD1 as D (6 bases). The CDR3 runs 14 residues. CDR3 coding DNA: TGTGTCAGCAGGCTTGGAACAGGGATGTCTGGCTACACCTTC. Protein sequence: CVSRLGTGMSGYTF.

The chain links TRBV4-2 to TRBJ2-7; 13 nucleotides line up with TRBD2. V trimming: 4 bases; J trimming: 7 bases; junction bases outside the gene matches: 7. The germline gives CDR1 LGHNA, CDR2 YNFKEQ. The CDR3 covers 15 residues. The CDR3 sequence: CASSLGLAGACEQYF. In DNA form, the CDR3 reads TGTGCCAGCAGCCTTGGACTAGCGGGAGCCTGTGAGCAGTACTTC.

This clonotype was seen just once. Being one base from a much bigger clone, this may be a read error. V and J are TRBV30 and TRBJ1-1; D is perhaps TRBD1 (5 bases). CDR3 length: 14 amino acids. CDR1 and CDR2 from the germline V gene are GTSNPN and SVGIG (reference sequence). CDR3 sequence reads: CGWSVGVPGTEAFF. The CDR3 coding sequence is TGTGGCTGGAGTGTAGGGGTACCGGGGACTGAAGCTTTCTTT.

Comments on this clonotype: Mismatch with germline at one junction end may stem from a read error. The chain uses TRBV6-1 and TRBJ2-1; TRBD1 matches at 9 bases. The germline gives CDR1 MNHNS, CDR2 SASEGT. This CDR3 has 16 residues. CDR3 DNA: TGTGCCATCCTCAGAGCCGGGACAGGGTCCTACGATGAGCTGTTCTTC. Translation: CAILRAGTGSYDELFF.

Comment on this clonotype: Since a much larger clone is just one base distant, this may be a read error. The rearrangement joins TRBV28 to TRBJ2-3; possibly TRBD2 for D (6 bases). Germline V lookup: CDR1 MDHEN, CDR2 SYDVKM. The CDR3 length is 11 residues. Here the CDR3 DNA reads TGTGTCACCCGGAGGGCAGATACGCAGTATTTT. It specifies CVTRRADTQYF. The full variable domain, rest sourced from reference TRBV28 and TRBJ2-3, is DVKVTQSSRYLVKRTGEKVFLECVQDMDHENMFWYRQDPGLGLRLIYFSYDVKMKEKGDIPEGYSVSREKKERFSLILESASTNQTSMYLCVTRRADTQYFGPGTRLTVL.

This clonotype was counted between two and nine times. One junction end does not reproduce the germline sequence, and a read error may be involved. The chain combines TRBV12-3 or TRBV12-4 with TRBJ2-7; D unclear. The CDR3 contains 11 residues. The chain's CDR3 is CASSPGHEQYF. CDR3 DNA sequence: TGTGCCAGCAGCCCCGGGCACGAGCAATACTTC.

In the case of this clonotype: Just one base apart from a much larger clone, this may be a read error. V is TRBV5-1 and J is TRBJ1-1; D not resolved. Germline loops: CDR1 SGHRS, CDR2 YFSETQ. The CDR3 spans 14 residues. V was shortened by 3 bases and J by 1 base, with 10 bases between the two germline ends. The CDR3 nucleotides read TGCGCCAGCAGCTCACAGACAACGAACACTGAAGCTTTCTTT. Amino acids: CASSSQTTNTEAFF.

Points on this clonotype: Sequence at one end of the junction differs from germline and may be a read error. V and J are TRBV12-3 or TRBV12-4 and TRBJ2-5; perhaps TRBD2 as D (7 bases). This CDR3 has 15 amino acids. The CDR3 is CASSLHAGEGETHYF. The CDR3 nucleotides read TGTGCCAGCAGTTTACATGCGGGGGAGGGGGAGACCCACTACTTC.

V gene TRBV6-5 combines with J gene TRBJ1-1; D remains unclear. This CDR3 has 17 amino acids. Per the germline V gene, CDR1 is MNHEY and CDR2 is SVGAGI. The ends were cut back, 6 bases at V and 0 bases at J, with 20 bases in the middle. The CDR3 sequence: CASSLRRMLYVNTEAFF. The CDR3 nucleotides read TGTGCCAGCAGCCTCCGGCGGATGCTATACGTGAACACTGAAGCTTTCTTT.

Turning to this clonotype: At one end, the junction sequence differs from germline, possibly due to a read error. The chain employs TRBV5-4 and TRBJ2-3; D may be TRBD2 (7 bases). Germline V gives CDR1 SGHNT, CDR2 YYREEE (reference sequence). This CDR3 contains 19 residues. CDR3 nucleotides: TGCGCCAGCAGCTTGGGGCTAACAAGGGGGATGACTAGCACAAATACGCAGTATTTT. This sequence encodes CASSLGLTRGMTSTNTQYF.

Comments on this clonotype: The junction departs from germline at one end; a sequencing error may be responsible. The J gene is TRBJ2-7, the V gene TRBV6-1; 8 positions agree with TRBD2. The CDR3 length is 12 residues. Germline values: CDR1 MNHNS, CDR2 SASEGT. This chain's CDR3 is CASSGDSGTLLF. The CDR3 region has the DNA TGTGCCAGCAGTGGGGATAGCGGGACACTCCTCTTC.

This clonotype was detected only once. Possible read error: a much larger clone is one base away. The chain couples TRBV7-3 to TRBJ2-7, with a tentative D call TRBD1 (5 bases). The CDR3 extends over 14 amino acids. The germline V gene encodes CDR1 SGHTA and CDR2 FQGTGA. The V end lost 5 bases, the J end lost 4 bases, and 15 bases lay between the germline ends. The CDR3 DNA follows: TGTGCCAGCAGCCCCGCCCCAGGGCTATACGAGCAGTACTTC. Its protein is CASSPAPGLYEQYF.

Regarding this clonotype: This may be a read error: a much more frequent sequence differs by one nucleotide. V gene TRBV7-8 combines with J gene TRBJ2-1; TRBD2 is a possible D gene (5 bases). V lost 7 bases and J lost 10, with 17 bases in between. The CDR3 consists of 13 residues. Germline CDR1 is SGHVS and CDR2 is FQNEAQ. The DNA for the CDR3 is TGTGCCAGCATGCAGCACGGATGGAGGGAGCAGTTCTTC. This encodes CASMQHGWREQFF.

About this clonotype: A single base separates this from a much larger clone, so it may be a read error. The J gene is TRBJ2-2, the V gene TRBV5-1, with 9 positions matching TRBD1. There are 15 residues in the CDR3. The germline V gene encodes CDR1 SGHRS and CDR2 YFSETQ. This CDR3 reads CTSSLGQGHTGELFF. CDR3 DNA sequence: TGCACCAGCAGCTTAGGACAGGGGCACACCGGGGAGCTGTTTTTT. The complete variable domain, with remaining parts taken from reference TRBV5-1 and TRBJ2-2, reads KAGVTQTPRYLIKTRGQQVTLSCSPISGHRSVSWYQQTPGQGLQFLFEYFSETQRNKGNFPGRFSGRQFSNSRSEMNVSTLELGDSALYLCTSSLGQGHTGELFFGEGSRLTVL.

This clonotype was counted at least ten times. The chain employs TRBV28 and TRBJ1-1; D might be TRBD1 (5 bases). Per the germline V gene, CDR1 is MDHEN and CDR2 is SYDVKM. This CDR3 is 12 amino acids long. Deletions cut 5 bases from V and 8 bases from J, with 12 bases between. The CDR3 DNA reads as TGTGCCAGCAGTACCGGGACGCCCGAAGCTTTCTTT. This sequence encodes CASSTGTPEAFF.

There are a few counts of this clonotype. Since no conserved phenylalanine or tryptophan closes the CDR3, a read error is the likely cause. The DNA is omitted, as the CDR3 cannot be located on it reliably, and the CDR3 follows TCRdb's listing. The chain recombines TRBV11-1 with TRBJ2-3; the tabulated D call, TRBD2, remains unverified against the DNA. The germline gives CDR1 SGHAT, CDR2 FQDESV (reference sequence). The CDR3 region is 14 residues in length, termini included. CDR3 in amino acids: CASSLRQRAGESHI.

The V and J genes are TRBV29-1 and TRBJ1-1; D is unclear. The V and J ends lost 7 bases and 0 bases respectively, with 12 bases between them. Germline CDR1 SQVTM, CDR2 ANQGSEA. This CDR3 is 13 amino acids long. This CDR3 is CSDTGIMNTEAFF. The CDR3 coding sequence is TGCAGCGATACCGGAATCATGAACACTGAAGCTTTCTTT.

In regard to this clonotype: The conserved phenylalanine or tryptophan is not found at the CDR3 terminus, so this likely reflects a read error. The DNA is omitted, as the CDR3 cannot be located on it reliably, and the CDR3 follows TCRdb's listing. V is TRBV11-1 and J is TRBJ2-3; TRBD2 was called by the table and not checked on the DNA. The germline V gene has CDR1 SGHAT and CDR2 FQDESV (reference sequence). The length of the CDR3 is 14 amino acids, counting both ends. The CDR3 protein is CASSLRERVGESHS.

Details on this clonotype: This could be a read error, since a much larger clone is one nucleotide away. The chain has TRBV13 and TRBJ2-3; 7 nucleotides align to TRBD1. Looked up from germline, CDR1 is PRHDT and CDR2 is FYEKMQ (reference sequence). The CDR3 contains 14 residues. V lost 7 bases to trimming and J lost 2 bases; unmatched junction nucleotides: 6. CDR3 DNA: TGTGCCAGCAACCACAGGGGTTACACAGATACGCAGTATTTT. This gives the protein CASNHRGYTDTQYF.